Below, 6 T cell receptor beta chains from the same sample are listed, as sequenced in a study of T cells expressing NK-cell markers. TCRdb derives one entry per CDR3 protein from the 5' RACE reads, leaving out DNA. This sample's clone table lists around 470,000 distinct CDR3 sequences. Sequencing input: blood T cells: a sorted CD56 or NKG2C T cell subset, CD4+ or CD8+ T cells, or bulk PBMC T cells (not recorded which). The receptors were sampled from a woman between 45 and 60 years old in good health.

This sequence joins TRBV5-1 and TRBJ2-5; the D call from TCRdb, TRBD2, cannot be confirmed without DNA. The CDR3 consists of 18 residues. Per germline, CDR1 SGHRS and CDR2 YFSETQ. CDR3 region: CASSLPIEGGPRSETQYF.

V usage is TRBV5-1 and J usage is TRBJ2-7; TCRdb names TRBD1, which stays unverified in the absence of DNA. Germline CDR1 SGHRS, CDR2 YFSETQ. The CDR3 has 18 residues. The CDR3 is CASSFLGTGDFKTYEQYF. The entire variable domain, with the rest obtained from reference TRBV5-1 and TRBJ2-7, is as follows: KAGVTQTPRYLIKTRGQQVTLSCSPISGHRSVSWYQQTPGQGLQFLFEYFSETQRNKGNFPGRFSGRQFSNSRSEMNVSTLELGDSALYLCASSFLGTGDFKTYEQYFGPGTRLTVT.

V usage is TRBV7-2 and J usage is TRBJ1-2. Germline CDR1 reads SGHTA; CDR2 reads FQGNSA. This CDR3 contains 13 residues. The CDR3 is CASSLRVGYGYTF.

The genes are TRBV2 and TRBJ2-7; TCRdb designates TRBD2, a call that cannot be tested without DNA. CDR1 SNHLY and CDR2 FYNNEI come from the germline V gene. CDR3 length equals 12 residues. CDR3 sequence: CASKREDYEQYF.

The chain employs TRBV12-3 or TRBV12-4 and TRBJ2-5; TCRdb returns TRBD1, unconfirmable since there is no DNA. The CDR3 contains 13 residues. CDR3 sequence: CASSLGGKGTQYF.

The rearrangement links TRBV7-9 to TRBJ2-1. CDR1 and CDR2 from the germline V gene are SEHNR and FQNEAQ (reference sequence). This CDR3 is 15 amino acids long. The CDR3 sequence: CASSLATRPPHEQFF.